These T cell receptor beta chains were read from a single sample in a study of blood T cell repertoires in COVID-19. Using immunoSEQ multiplex PCR, the repertoire was profiled, and TCRdb retains in-frame clones only, with some absent. The data hold 200,000 to 250,000 clones, with over 80% observed a single time. Sequencing used PBMCs or T cells enriched from blood (not recorded which). The origin of the receptors is a man aged 18 to 30 with acute COVID-19. The CDR3 runs from the conserved cysteine through the conserved F or W. Each record gives: J gene, V gene, clone size, D gene, CDR3 DNA, CDR3 protein. The D gene is left open where the match is weak. Clone size is not always given. Where it is, it says once, few, many or a class for expanded clones.

TRBJ2-1 TRBV7-9 . . TGTGCCAGCAGCTTCCCTCAAACTGGAACTAGCTCCTACAATGAGCAGTTCTTC CASSFPQTGTSSYNEQFF
TRBJ1-2 TRBV28 . . TGTGCCAGCATCCCTCCAGGGTCGGGCTATGGCTACACCTTC CASIPPGSGYGYTF
TRBJ2-1 TRBV7-9 once . TGTGCCAGCAGCTTAACTAGCCTGGTGCGGCAGTTCTTC CASSLTSLVRQFF
TRBJ1-4 TRBV29-1 . TRBD1 TGCAGCGTTGAGGACAGGGGGCTCGGAGGTGAAAAACTGTTTTTT CSVEDRGLGGEKLFF
TRBJ1-1 TRBV19 . TRBD1 TGTGCCAGTAGTTCTGGGACAGGGATGAACACTGAAGCTTTCTTT CASSSGTGMNTEAFF
TRBJ2-3 TRBV2 . TRBD1 TGTGCCAGCAGGGTGACAGGGACAGGAGATACGCAGTATTTT CASRVTGTGDTQYF
TRBJ2-3 TRBV28 . . TGTGCCAGCAGTTTAGCGGTGAGCACAGATACGCAGTATTTT CASSLAVSTDTQYF
TRBJ2-3 TRBV3-1/TRBV3-2 . TRBD2 TGTGCCAGCAGCCCTGGGACTAGCGGGGCGTTCACAGATACGCAGTATTTT CASSPGTSGAFTDTQYF
TRBJ2-7 TRBV2 . . TGTGCCAGCTACAGAGACAGCTCCTACGAGCAGTACTTC CASYRDSSYEQYF
TRBJ1-5 TRBV7-9 . . TGTGCCAGCAGCTTAACTGGGGGGGATCAGCCCCAGCATTTT CASSLTGGDQPQHF